The 30 T cell receptor beta chains below were found in one sample sequenced in a study of T cells in tuberculosis. Time point indicated: new active TB diagnosis, blood taken before or within 7 days of starting treatment. Some clones are missing from TCRdb's copy, which holds only in-frame ones; the method was immunoSEQ multiplex PCR. The sample has approximately 35,000 clones, about 92% seen once; the top ten hold approximately 7%. This sample comprised PBMCs, obtained at tuberculosis diagnosis. Source of these receptors: an adult with tuberculosis. Some clones in this sample may be carry-over from other donors' samples.

The V call is TRBV2, the J call TRBJ1-4; the match to TRBD1 covers 7 bases. Unmatched junction bases numbered 3, after V lost 6 bases and J lost 5 bases. The length of the CDR3 is 13 residues. Per germline, CDR1 SNHLY and CDR2 FYNNEI. In DNA, the CDR3 is TGTGCCAGCAGGGAACAGGGGAATGAAAAACTGTTTTTT. Translating it yields CASREQGNEKLFF.

This sequence joins TRBV6-1 and TRBJ2-2, with TRBD1 matching over 7 bases. Unmatched junction bases numbered 5, after V lost 3 bases and J lost 4 bases. This CDR3 spans 15 amino acids. Germline loops: CDR1 MNHNS, CDR2 SASEGT. Here the CDR3 DNA reads TGTGCCAGCAGTGAGTCGACAGGGTTCACCGGGGAGCTGTTTTTT. Amino acids: CASSESTGFTGELFF.

This clone was counted a few times. The V call is TRBV6-6, the J call TRBJ1-1; D possibly corresponds to TRBD1 (6 bases). This CDR3 spans 16 amino acids. The V and J ends lost 5 bases and 0 bases respectively, with 16 bases between them. The germline V gene encodes CDR1 MNHNY and CDR2 SVGAGI (reference sequence). The CDR3 is CASSPNREPMNTEAFF. The CDR3 DNA follows: TGTGCCAGCAGTCCAAACAGGGAACCTATGAACACTGAAGCTTTCTTT.

The V call is TRBV27, the J call TRBJ1-5, with D hard to call. This CDR3 comprises 14 residues. The germline gives CDR1 MNHEY, CDR2 SMNVEV (reference sequence). Trimming removed 3 bases from V and 1 base from J, with 7 bases in between. Here the CDR3 DNA reads TGTGCCAGCAGTTTCAGAGGGAGCAATCAGCCCCAGCATTTT. As protein: CASSFRGSNQPQHF.

The chain links TRBV18 to TRBJ2-3; 9 nucleotides agree with TRBD2. Germline CDR1 KGHSH, CDR2 LQKENI. The junction had 8 bases not matched to a gene; V was cut back by 1 base and J by 0 bases. The CDR3 length is 18 residues. CDR3 in DNA: TGTGCCAGCTCACCACAGTTGGCTAGCGGGGCTAGCACAGATACGCAGTATTTT. Translating gives CASSPQLASGASTDTQYF.

The V and J genes are TRBV30 and TRBJ1-6; 8 bases fit TRBD1. V was clipped by 3 bases and J by 11 bases; unmatched bases: 3. This CDR3 contains 12 residues. CDR1 and CDR2 from the germline V gene are GTSNPN and SVGIG (reference sequence). The CDR3 sequence is CAWRETGAPLHF. The CDR3 DNA reads TGTGCCTGGAGGGAGACAGGGGCACCCCTCCACTTT.

The chain joins TRBV5-1 to TRBJ2-4; 15 bases fit TRBD2. This CDR3 contains 15 residues. CDR1 and CDR2 (germline): SGHRS, YFSETQ. Trimming removed 4 bases from V and 7 bases from J; junction bases left unmatched: 3. This CDR3 is CASSPGLAGGNIQYF. The DNA for the CDR3 is TGCGCCAGCAGCCCGGGACTAGCGGGGGGCAACATTCAGTACTTC.

This clone was picked up one time. The J gene is TRBJ2-2, the V gene TRBV25-1; 7 nucleotides match TRBD1. The J segment lost 4 bases and the V segment lost 1 base, leaving 0 bases of the junction unmatched. Germline values: CDR1 MGHDK, CDR2 SYGVNS. The CDR3 runs 14 residues. DNA of the CDR3: TGTGCCAGCAGTGAATCAGGGGGCACCGGGGAGCTGTTTTTT. It is translated as CASSESGGTGELFF.

The rearrangement uses TRBV13 and TRBJ2-3; 9 bases line up with TRBD2. Germline V gene data show CDR1 as PRHDT and CDR2 as FYEKMQ (reference sequence). The CDR3 totals 15 residues. V dropped 3 bases and J dropped 5; count of bases not matched to a gene: 6. CDR3 DNA: TGTGCCAGCAGCTTTCGCGGGGGGGCGGAAGATACGCAGTATTTT. This sequence encodes CASSFRGGAEDTQYF.

V usage is TRBV7-6 and J usage is TRBJ1-3, with D possibly TRBD1 on 6 matching bases. Trimming left V 5 bases short and J 1 base short, with 12 bases between. CDR3 length equals 15 residues. In germline, CDR1 is SGHVS, CDR2 FNYEAQ. The CDR3 loop reads CASSLTGQSGNTIYF. The CDR3 coding sequence is TGTGCCAGCAGCCTAACAGGGCAATCTGGAAACACCATATATTTT.

This chain uses TRBV13 with TRBJ2-3, with 15 bases aligning to TRBD2. The V and J ends lost 4 bases and 0 bases, in that order; junction bases with no gene match: 11. This CDR3 has 20 amino acids. CDR1 and CDR2 from the germline V gene are PRHDT and FYEKMQ (reference sequence). The CDR3 region is CASSSGRTSGGDGSTDTQYF. In nucleotides, the CDR3 is TGTGCCAGCAGCTCCGGACGGACTAGCGGGGGGGATGGTAGCACAGATACGCAGTATTTT.

The DNA of the CDR3 is TGTGCCAGCAGCAAATGCTCAGGGCATGGCTACACCTTC. It translates to CASSKCSGHGYTF. The chain recombines TRBV21-1 with TRBJ1-2; the D call TRBD1 from the table was never checked on the DNA. TRBV21-1 is reported as a pseudogene. This CDR3 comprises 13 residues.

This chain uses TRBV7-8 with TRBJ2-1, with D possibly matching TRBD2 (7 bases). CDR1 is SGHVS, CDR2 FQNEAQ, per germline. V lost 4 bases to trimming and J lost 4 bases, with 14 bases between them. CDR3 length equals 15 residues. This CDR3 is CASSWARGGYNEQFF. CDR3 coding DNA: TGTGCCAGCAGCTGGGCGAGGGGGGGTTACAATGAGCAGTTCTTC.

V usage is TRBV4-1 and J usage is TRBJ2-3, with TRBD2 matching over 7 bases. Germline V lookup: CDR1 MGHRA, CDR2 YSYEKL. V dropped 5 bases and J dropped 0; count of bases not matched to a gene: 11. The CDR3 contains 17 residues. CDR3 sequence: CASSYDRAGPSTDTQYF. The CDR3 nucleotides are TGCGCCAGCAGCTACGATCGAGCGGGGCCGAGCACAGATACGCAGTATTTT.

V is TRBV6-5 and J is TRBJ1-5; TRBD1 matches 7 bases. Germline V gene lookup returns CDR1 MNHEY and CDR2 SVGAGI. The CDR3 consists of 16 residues. V was pared by 0 bases and J by 2 bases, with 4 bases of the junction left unmatched. The CDR3 here is CASSYSRTGGNQPQHF. CDR3 DNA: TGTGCCAGCAGTTACTCGCGTACAGGGGGCAATCAGCCCCAGCATTTT.

V usage is TRBV10-3 and J usage is TRBJ1-1; D is unresolved. The CDR3 consists of 14 residues. From germline, CDR1 is ENHRY and CDR2 SYGVKD. V shed 11 bases and J shed 4 bases, with 20 bases lying between them. As DNA, the CDR3 is TGTGCCTCGCAGCGCGGGCCGGGCCTCACTGAAGCTTTCTTT. Amino acids: CASQRGPGLTEAFF.

The rearrangement uses TRBV20-1 and TRBJ1-2; no clear D gene. In germline, CDR1 is DFQATT, CDR2 SNEGSKA (reference sequence). The CDR3 is 11 residues long. Trimming took 2 bases from V and 6 from J, leaving 7 bases between them. The CDR3 is CSARSRDGYTF. The CDR3 DNA follows: TGCAGTGCTAGAAGCCGCGATGGCTACACCTTC.

This clone was observed a handful of times. The chain links TRBV6-6 to TRBJ1-1; D gene ambiguous. Germline CDR1 MNHNY, CDR2 SVGAGI (reference sequence). The CDR3 has 14 residues. V was cut by 6 bases and J by 3 bases, with 14 bases left in between. The CDR3 DNA sequence: TGTGCCAGCAGCCCCTTCAGCGGATACACTGAAGCTTTCTTT. Its protein is CASSPFSGYTEAFF.

The chain has TRBV4-2 and TRBJ2-7; 16 bases fit TRBD2. Germline V gene sequence: CDR1 LGHNA, CDR2 YNFKEQ. The trim removed 2 bases at V and 2 bases at J, leaving 6 bases unmatched. This CDR3 has 18 residues. The CDR3 loop reads CASSQTGGTSGGAYEQYF. Written as DNA, the CDR3 is TGTGCCAGCAGCCAAACCGGCGGGACTAGCGGGGGGGCCTACGAGCAGTACTTC.

The gene calls are TRBV5-5 and TRBJ2-3, with D possibly TRBD1 on 6 matching bases. The CDR3 contains 14 residues. Trimming shortened V by 4 bases and J by 4 bases, and 13 bases separated the two germline ends. Germline lookup yields CDR1 SGHKS and CDR2 YYEKEE (reference sequence). In DNA, the CDR3 is TGTGCCAGCAGCGCCGGACAGATCCCAGATACGCAGTATTTT. Translated: CASSAGQIPDTQYF.

This sequence joins TRBV25-1 and TRBJ2-7, with 8 bases identical to TRBD1. This CDR3 comprises 17 residues. Losses at the gene ends were 2 bases for V and 7 bases for J; bases not matched to a gene: 16. CDR1 and CDR2 from the germline V gene are MGHDK and SYGVNS. The CDR3 DNA follows: TGTGCCAGCAGTGAAGAAGTTTCGGACAGGGCTGGGGGAGAGCAGTACTTC. It is translated as CASSEEVSDRAGGEQYF.

The CDR3 sequence is CASSPGTGGNTIYF. In DNA, the CDR3 is TGCGCCAGCAGCCCTGGGACAGGGGGAAACACCATATATTTT. The chain employs TRBV5-1 and TRBJ1-3; TRBD1 matches 9 bases. V shed 4 bases and J 4 bases; nucleotides not matched to a gene: 3. CDR1 and CDR2 (germline): SGHRS, YFSETQ. This CDR3 is 14 amino acids long. Variable domain in full (rest from reference TRBV5-1 and TRBJ1-3): KAGVTQTPRYLIKTRGQQVTLSCSPISGHRSVSWYQQTPGQGLQFLFEYFSETQRNKGNFPGRFSGRQFSNSRSEMNVSTLELGDSALYLCASSPGTGGNTIYFGEGSWLTVV.

The gene calls are TRBV5-1 and TRBJ1-2, with no clear D. Germline V gene lookup returns CDR1 SGHRS and CDR2 YFSETQ. The germline V and J ends were trimmed by 2 bases and 8 bases, with 16 bases remaining between them. The CDR3 extends over 14 amino acids. CDR3: CASSLNMLAGGYTF. DNA for the CDR3: TGCGCCAGCAGCTTAAATATGTTGGCAGGAGGCTACACCTTC. Variable domain in full (rest from reference TRBV5-1 and TRBJ1-2): KAGVTQTPRYLIKTRGQQVTLSCSPISGHRSVSWYQQTPGQGLQFLFEYFSETQRNKGNFPGRFSGRQFSNSRSEMNVSTLELGDSALYLCASSLNMLAGGYTFGSGTRLTVV.

This chain connects TRBV28 to TRBJ1-6, with D tentatively TRBD1 (6 bases). The germline V and J ends were trimmed by 1 base and 10 bases, with 17 bases remaining between them. This CDR3 has 16 residues. Germline CDR1 is MDHEN and CDR2 is SYDVKM. The DNA of the CDR3 is TGTGCCAGCAGTTTATCGCTAGGACAGAGAGGATCACCCCTCCACTTT. Encoded protein: CASSLSLGQRGSPLHF.

This chain uses TRBV6-1 with TRBJ1-1, with TRBD1 matching over 8 bases. This CDR3 spans 14 amino acids. J gave up 4 bases and V 4 bases, and 5 bases lay outside the gene matches. Looked up from germline, CDR1 is MNHNS and CDR2 is SASEGT. The CDR3 loop reads CASSVQDRVTEAFF. CDR3 bases: TGTGCCAGCAGTGTTCAGGACAGGGTCACTGAAGCTTTCTTT.

The chain is built from TRBV10-3 and TRBJ1-3; a possible D gene is TRBD1 (6 bases). This CDR3 has 16 residues. The germline V gene encodes CDR1 ENHRY and CDR2 SYGVKD. Trimming stripped 3 bases from V and 1 base from J, with 13 bases between. The CDR3 DNA follows: TGTGCCATCAGTGAAAGGGGGGGTACGTCTGGAAACACCATATATTTT. The encoded protein is CAISERGGTSGNTIYF.

This clone was picked up one time. The chain combines TRBV2 with TRBJ2-2; D is uncertain. Trimming left V 1 base short and J 6 bases short, with 9 bases between. Per the germline V gene, CDR1 is SNHLY and CDR2 is FYNNEI. This CDR3 region has 14 residues. Written as DNA, the CDR3 is TGTGCCAGCAGTGAAGATTCGAGTGCCGGGGAGCTGTTTTTT. Encoded protein: CASSEDSSAGELFF.

This chain uses TRBV4-1 with TRBJ2-1; the D gene is possibly TRBD1 (6 bases). This CDR3 is 16 amino acids long. V lost 4 bases and J lost 0, with 13 bases in between. Looked up from germline, CDR1 is MGHRA and CDR2 is YSYEKL. CDR3 sequence (DNA): TGCGCCAGCAGCCTTAGACAGGCAAACTCCTACAATGAGCAGTTCTTC. Its translation is CASSLRQANSYNEQFF.

The chain couples TRBV11-2 to TRBJ2-1; D is uncertain. The CDR3 has 12 residues. V lost 1 base and J 7 bases, leaving 5 bases between the germline ends. Germline V lookup: CDR1 SGHAT, CDR2 FQNNGV. The CDR3 DNA reads TGTGCCAGCAGCTTAGGGGCTAATGAGCAGTTCTTC. Its protein product is CASSLGANEQFF.

This clone occurred a few times. V and J are TRBV7-9 and TRBJ1-2; 8 nucleotides line up with TRBD1. CDR3 length equals 16 residues. The V segment lost 5 bases and the J segment 4 bases; nucleotides outside the gene matches: 12. The germline gives CDR1 SEHNR, CDR2 FQNEAQ (reference sequence). The CDR3 bases are TGTGCCAGCAGCCCAGTGGGACAGGCGCCAATCTATGGCTACACCTTC. This translates into CASSPVGQAPIYGYTF.